A selection of T cell receptor beta chains follows, all from one sample in a study of early T cells in non-severe SARS-CoV-2 infection. MiXCR, applied by TCRdb to the 5' RACE reads, yields one record per CDR3 protein. Here the sample spans more than 75,000 distinct CDR3 sequences, 13% to 15% being singletons. The sequencing sample was made of whole blood. These receptors were collected from an adult who was a healthcare worker with PCR-confirmed SARS-CoV-2 infection or an uninfected control (not recorded which). Both conserved end residues are trimmed from each CDR3. Size tells how often a clone was seen (once, few, many) or the class of an expanded clone, and some rows leave it out.

j_call: TRBJ2-5; clone_size: -; v_call: TRBV11-3; cdr3_aa: ASSLEGVPGRSQETRY
j_call: TRBJ2-7; clone_size: few; v_call: TRBV10-3; cdr3_aa: AISDFAQTYEQY
j_call: TRBJ2-6; clone_size: -; v_call: TRBV14; cdr3_aa: ASSQDLGTSGANVLT
j_call: TRBJ1-6; clone_size: -; v_call: TRBV28; cdr3_aa: ATQPLGGNNSPLH
j_call: TRBJ2-7; clone_size: few; v_call: TRBV10-1; cdr3_aa: ASSDPGTGSYEQY
j_call: TRBJ1-4; clone_size: -; v_call: TRBV11-2; cdr3_aa: ASSLYIGGVGEKLF
j_call: TRBJ1-1; clone_size: few; v_call: TRBV29-1; cdr3_aa: SARNTEAF
j_call: TRBJ1-5; clone_size: many; v_call: TRBV6-6; cdr3_aa: ASSTGTGGYQPQH
j_call: TRBJ1-5; clone_size: many; v_call: TRBV7-8; cdr3_aa: ASSLALGNSNQPQH
j_call: TRBJ2-1; clone_size: -; v_call: TRBV12-3/TRBV12-4; cdr3_aa: ASRLSGTGVQLEQF
j_call: TRBJ1-2; clone_size: -; v_call: TRBV28; cdr3_aa: ASNPGGHGYT
j_call: TRBJ2-1; clone_size: -; v_call: TRBV6-5; cdr3_aa: ASSFRDSYNEQF
j_call: TRBJ2-2; clone_size: -; v_call: TRBV29-1; cdr3_aa: SVGRDRDSGELF
j_call: TRBJ2-1; clone_size: -; v_call: TRBV7-8; cdr3_aa: ASSLSSGGTYNEQF
j_call: TRBJ2-5; clone_size: few; v_call: TRBV20-1; cdr3_aa: SARDGNTGTSGGPQETQY
j_call: TRBJ1-2; clone_size: few; v_call: TRBV7-8; cdr3_aa: ASSLARGQGAGGYT
j_call: TRBJ2-1; clone_size: -; v_call: TRBV3-2; cdr3_aa: ASSPQTLAALHEQF
j_call: TRBJ1-4; clone_size: many; v_call: TRBV12-3/TRBV12-4; cdr3_aa: ASSREKLF
j_call: TRBJ1-5; clone_size: few; v_call: TRBV3-1; cdr3_aa: ASSQEGNQPQH
j_call: TRBJ1-1; clone_size: -; v_call: TRBV28; cdr3_aa: ASRTRTEAF
j_call: TRBJ1-3; clone_size: many; v_call: TRBV6-1; cdr3_aa: ASSEARGLGNTIY
j_call: TRBJ2-7; clone_size: few; v_call: TRBV6-6; cdr3_aa: ASSSYLGSYEQY
j_call: TRBJ2-3; clone_size: few; v_call: TRBV12-3/TRBV12-4; cdr3_aa: AVRAGEVADTQY
j_call: TRBJ2-5; clone_size: few; v_call: TRBV20-1; cdr3_aa: SAQDNSPHQETQY
j_call: TRBJ2-5; clone_size: -; v_call: TRBV9; cdr3_aa: ASSVGVGRGEETQY
j_call: TRBJ2-5; clone_size: many; v_call: TRBV5-1; cdr3_aa: ASSSGTASQTQY
j_call: TRBJ2-3; clone_size: few; v_call: TRBV20-1; cdr3_aa: SARGEGAGDTQY
j_call: TRBJ2-6; clone_size: -; v_call: TRBV6-6; cdr3_aa: ASNTRDVGTSGANVLT
j_call: TRBJ2-5; clone_size: many; v_call: TRBV7-7; cdr3_aa: ASSKTGETQY
j_call: TRBJ1-3; clone_size: -; v_call: TRBV28; cdr3_aa: ASSPTGGGNTIY
j_call: TRBJ2-3; clone_size: few; v_call: TRBV3-1; cdr3_aa: ASSNFVGSTDTQY
j_call: TRBJ2-5; clone_size: many; v_call: TRBV7-2; cdr3_aa: ASSWDRDLETQY
j_call: TRBJ2-1; clone_size: many; v_call: TRBV6-2/TRBV6-3; cdr3_aa: ASSSESGTGGSEQF
j_call: TRBJ2-6; clone_size: few; v_call: TRBV21-1; cdr3_aa: ASTRQGLSPGANVLT
j_call: TRBJ2-3; clone_size: many; v_call: TRBV28; cdr3_aa: ASSFWGRGTDTQY
j_call: TRBJ1-3; clone_size: -; v_call: TRBV5-6; cdr3_aa: ASSYRAPASSGNTIY
j_call: TRBJ2-7; clone_size: few; v_call: TRBV11-2; cdr3_aa: ASSLMENEQY
j_call: TRBJ1-2; clone_size: few; v_call: TRBV9; cdr3_aa: ASSQDRESNYGYT
j_call: TRBJ1-1; clone_size: -; v_call: TRBV6-5; cdr3_aa: ASSYSKVPTGGLGAEAF
j_call: TRBJ2-1; clone_size: -; v_call: TRBV18; cdr3_aa: ASSPDSVYNEQF
j_call: TRBJ1-1; clone_size: few; v_call: TRBV28; cdr3_aa: ASSLSTGSEAF
j_call: TRBJ1-3; clone_size: many; v_call: TRBV7-7; cdr3_aa: ASSPPGQSSSGNTIY
j_call: TRBJ1-1; clone_size: many; v_call: TRBV11-3; cdr3_aa: ASSLSHKDTEAF
j_call: TRBJ2-3; clone_size: -; v_call: TRBV7-2; cdr3_aa: ASSVGVRAKRLDTQY